The 24 T cell receptor beta chains below come from one sample, sequenced in a study of CDR3 diversity in severe acne. TCRdb itself ran the PCR reads through MiXCR, one entry per CDR3 protein. The sample lists approximately 90,000 distinct CDR3 sequences; 45% to 50% were seen once. Sequencing input: blood. These receptors were taken from a male donor in good health, serving as a control.

In DNA, the CDR3 is TGTGCCAGCAGCTTAGGCCAGGTCGGAGGCTACAATGAGCAGTTCTTC. Translating it yields CASSLGQVGGYNEQFF. The genes are TRBV7-8 and TRBJ2-1; tentative D call: TRBD2 (5 bases). Trimming took 1 base from V and 3 from J, leaving 13 bases between them. CDR3 length equals 16 residues. Germline V lookup: CDR1 SGHVS, CDR2 FQNEAQ.

This clonotype has a count of ten or more. The rearrangement uses TRBV5-8 and TRBJ2-5, with 9 bases aligning to TRBD2. The J segment lost 1 base and the V segment lost 0 bases, leaving 4 bases of the junction unmatched. The CDR3 runs to 16 residues. Germline V lookup: CDR1 SGHTS, CDR2 YDEGEE. For the CDR3, the DNA is TGTGCCAGCAGCTTGGCCTTGACTAGCGGCCAAGAGACCCAGTACTTC. Translated, it gives CASSLALTSGQETQYF.

This clonotype is labeled medium-sized. The chain couples TRBV5-1 to TRBJ2-7; D assignment may be TRBD1 or TRBD2 (5 bases each). The germline V and J ends were trimmed by 5 bases and 0 bases, with 9 bases remaining between them. The CDR3 length is 13 residues. Germline CDR1 and CDR2: SGHRS and YFSETQ. The CDR3 nucleotides read TGCGCCAGCAGAAAGGGGACCTCCTACGAGCAGTACTTC. It translates to CASRKGTSYEQYF.

V usage is TRBV7-9 and J usage is TRBJ2-7; the D is unclear. CDR1 is SEHNR, CDR2 FQNEAQ, per germline (reference sequence). V was cut by 1 base and J by 6 bases, with 16 bases left in between. This CDR3 contains 15 residues. The CDR3 DNA reads as TGTGCCAGCAGCTTAGTTGGAGTCGGCTGGGGCGAGCAGTACTTC. It yields the protein CASSLVGVGWGEQYF.

The sample holds a few counts of this clonotype. The genes are TRBV5-1 and TRBJ2-3; 12 nucleotides match TRBD2. Trimming cost V 1 base and J 2 bases; bases outside gene matches: 5. This CDR3 is 17 amino acids long. Germline CDR1 and CDR2: SGHRS and YFSETQ. The CDR3: CASSLWLAGGYTDTQYF. The CDR3 DNA is TGCGCCAGCAGCTTGTGGCTAGCGGGGGGGTACACAGATACGCAGTATTTT.

The chain carries TRBV6-6 and TRBJ2-7, with TRBD2 matching over 8 bases. Losses at the gene ends were 5 bases for V and 4 bases for J; bases not matched to a gene: 10. The germline CDR1 and CDR2 sequences are MNHNY and SVGAGI (reference sequence). The CDR3 has 15 residues. The CDR3 DNA reads TGTGCCAGCAGTGATCCAGCGGGAGTTTCGTACGAGCAGTACTTC. Residues: CASSDPAGVSYEQYF.

This clonotype appeared a few times. CDR3 region: CASSEGGQGAQPQHF. DNA of the CDR3: TGTGCCAGCAGTGAAGGGGGACAGGGGGCTCAGCCCCAGCATTTT. This sequence joins TRBV2 and TRBJ1-5, with 12 bases matching TRBD1. CDR1 is SNHLY, CDR2 FYNNEI, per germline. The V gene end was trimmed by 1 base and the J gene end by 6 bases; junction bases not matched to a gene: 1. The CDR3 runs 15 residues.

This clonotype occurred a few times. The chain is built from TRBV10-3 and TRBJ1-1; no definite D call. Per germline, CDR1 ENHRY and CDR2 SYGVKD. V shed 0 bases and J shed 7 bases, with 12 bases lying between them. The CDR3 has 14 amino acids. This CDR3 reads CAISESWRMVEAFF. The CDR3, as DNA: TGTGCCATCAGTGAGTCGTGGCGGATGGTTGAAGCTTTCTTT.

This clonotype has only a few counts. The chain carries TRBV11-2 and TRBJ2-1; no firm D call. CDR1 is SGHAT and CDR2 is FQNNGV in the germline V gene. The CDR3 is made up of 13 amino acids. V lost 3 bases to trimming and J lost 6 bases, with 9 bases between them. CDR3 in amino acids: CASSLPPGNEQFF. Here the CDR3 DNA reads TGTGCCAGCAGCTTGCCCCCGGGCAATGAGCAGTTCTTC.

By frequency in the sample, this clonotype is medium-sized (0.01 to 0.1%). This chain uses TRBV5-6 with TRBJ2-1; weak D call: TRBD1 (6 bases). V dropped 4 bases and J dropped 8 bases, with 19 bases sitting between them. Per germline, CDR1 SGHDT and CDR2 YYEEEE. This CDR3 is 15 amino acids long. CDR3 amino acids: CASSLGPGQRDEQFF. The CDR3, as DNA: TGTGCCAGCAGCCTCGGACCGGGACAACGGGATGAGCAGTTCTTC.

This clonotype was seen only a few times. The chain carries TRBV5-1 and TRBJ2-2; D is unresolved. Germline CDR1 SGHRS, CDR2 YFSETQ. CDR3 length: 14 residues. The V gene lost 6 bases and the J gene lost 1 base, with 10 bases spanning the gap. Here the CDR3 reads CASTRTLNTGELFF. As DNA, the CDR3 is TGCGCCAGCACCAGGACGTTGAACACCGGGGAGCTGTTTTTT. Filled out from reference TRBV5-1 and TRBJ2-2, the complete variable domain reads KAGVTQTPRYLIKTRGQQVTLSCSPISGHRSVSWYQQTPGQGLQFLFEYFSETQRNKGNFPGRFSGRQFSNSRSEMNVSTLELGDSALYLCASTRTLNTGELFFGEGSRLTVL.

This clonotype was detected many times. This sequence joins TRBV24-1 and TRBJ1-4; TRBD1 matches 8 bases. The junction had 10 bases not matched to a gene; V was cut back by 4 bases and J by 4 bases. CDR3 length equals 17 residues. Germline CDR1 and CDR2: KGHDR and SFDVKD. The CDR3 coding sequence is TGTGCCACCAGTGACCCCGACCGGACAGGGAATAATGAAAAACTGTTTTTT. Translated: CATSDPDRTGNNEKLFF.

The CDR3 sequence: CASSESPSRTGDYGGYTF. The CDR3, as DNA: TGCGCCAGCAGTGAAAGCCCTTCGCGGACAGGGGACTATGGTGGCTACACCTTC. The rearrangement joins TRBV10-1 to TRBJ1-2; 9 nucleotides align to TRBD1. V shed 3 bases and J 7 bases; nucleotides not matched to a gene: 18. Germline V gene sequence: CDR1 WNHNN, CDR2 SYGVQD (reference sequence). CDR3 size: 18 residues.

This clonotype turned up a few times. The V and J genes are TRBV10-3 and TRBJ1-5; D is perhaps TRBD1 (6 bases). Trimming took 6 bases from V and 0 from J, leaving 9 bases between them. The CDR3 consists of 14 residues. The germline CDR1 and CDR2 sequences are ENHRY and SYGVKD. The CDR3: CAIRQGDSNQPQHF. In DNA, the CDR3 is TGTGCCATCAGACAGGGCGATAGCAATCAGCCCCAGCATTTT.

This clonotype was counted only a few times. V is TRBV25-1 and J is TRBJ1-5, with D possibly matching TRBD1 (5 bases). Germline V gene lookup returns CDR1 MGHDK and CDR2 SYGVNS. This CDR3 region has 14 residues. The germline V and J ends were trimmed by 5 bases and 7 bases, with 15 bases remaining between them. The CDR3 sequence: CASSLGGAGQPQHF. Here the CDR3 DNA reads TGTGCCAGCAGTTTAGGAGGGGCCGGCCAGCCCCAGCATTTT. Full variable domain (rest looked up from reference TRBV25-1 and TRBJ1-5): EADIYQTPRYLVIGTGKKITLECSQTMGHDKMYWYQQDPGMELHLIHYSYGVNSTEKGDLSSESTVSRIRTEHFPLTLESARPSHTSQYLCASSLGGAGQPQHFGDGTRLSIL.

This clonotype was detected ten times or more. The chain couples TRBV9 to TRBJ2-1, with D hard to call. V was clipped by 0 bases and J by 9 bases, with 16 bases between them. Germline values: CDR1 SGDLS, CDR2 YYNGEE. The CDR3 length is 15 residues. The CDR3, as DNA: TGTGCCAGCAGCGTAGGGTTAGCTCATCTGTCTGAGCAGTTCTTC. This encodes CASSVGLAHLSEQFF.

This clonotype occurred a few times. This rearrangement joins TRBV9 to TRBJ1-1; D ambiguous. CDR1 is SGDLS, CDR2 YYNGEE, per germline. V was trimmed by 2 bases and J by 1 base, leaving 12 bases between them. The CDR3 is made up of 15 amino acids. CDR3 region: CASSVLQSSNTEAFF. CDR3 coding DNA: TGTGCCAGCAGCGTTTTGCAGAGCTCGAACACTGAAGCTTTCTTT.

The chain uses TRBV12-3 or TRBV12-4 and TRBJ1-5, with a weak D call TRBD1 (5 bases). The CDR3 sequence is 16 residues long. The V end was cut by 5 bases, the J end by 3 bases, with 17 bases between. In DNA, the CDR3 is TGTGCCAGCAGTCCGGGGGGAGACAGACCCAATCAGCCCCAGCATTTT. Translating it yields CASSPGGDRPNQPQHF.

This clonotype came up many times. This chain connects TRBV4-1 to TRBJ1-3, with D unclear. The CDR3 is made up of 14 amino acids. With 4 bases removed from V and 1 base from J, the gap between germline ends came to 8 bases. The germline CDR1 and CDR2 sequences are MGHRA and YSYEKL. Here the CDR3 reads CASSPILSGNTIYF. CDR3 DNA: TGCGCCAGCAGCCCCATTTTGTCTGGAAACACCATATATTTT.

This clonotype was detected a few times. V and J are TRBV7-8 and TRBJ2-7, with 10 bases that match TRBD1. The V and J ends lost 5 bases and 3 bases, in that order; junction bases with no gene match: 7. The germline V gene encodes CDR1 SGHVS and CDR2 FQNEAQ. CDR3 length: 15 amino acids. The CDR3 loop reads CASSHPGTGDYEQYF. The CDR3 nucleotides read TGTGCCAGCAGCCATCCCGGGACAGGGGACTACGAGCAGTACTTC.

This clonotype was seen only a few times. The rearrangement uses TRBV20-1 and TRBJ1-1, with D maybe TRBD1 (5 bases). Between the trimmed V and J ends, which lost 0 bases and 0 bases, there was a span of 14 bases. CDR3 length equals 16 residues. CDR1 and CDR2 (germline): DFQATT, SNEGSKA (reference sequence). The CDR3 bases are TGCAGTGCTAGAGAGGGGTTGGGGCAGGTGAACACTGAAGCTTTCTTT. Amino acid sequence: CSAREGLGQVNTEAFF.

J is TRBJ1-1 and V is TRBV5-4; 8 positions match TRBD1. The ends lost 1 base at V and 1 base at J; junction bases unmatched: 3. The CDR3 extends over 15 amino acids. Germline CDR1 reads SGHNT; CDR2 reads YYREEE (reference sequence). Written as DNA, the CDR3 is TGTGCCAGCAGCTTGTTGGGGACAGGGAACACTGAAGCTTTCTTT. Translated, it gives CASSLLGTGNTEAFF.

As for this clonotype: This could be a read error, since a much larger clone is one nucleotide away. The rearrangement links TRBV6-1 to TRBJ1-4; D remains unclear. The germline V gene has CDR1 MNHNS and CDR2 SASEGT. The CDR3 is 15 residues long. DNA of the CDR3: TGTGCCAGCAGTACCTTCTCGGGCGGCAATGAAAAACTGCTTTTT. This codes for CASSTFSGGNEKLLF.

This clonotype has more than one count but fewer than ten. The rearrangement links TRBV29-1 to TRBJ2-2; 7 bases line up with TRBD1. Germline lookup yields CDR1 SQVTM and CDR2 ANQGSEA. V shed 6 bases, J shed 1 base, and the junction held 5 bases outside the gene matches. This CDR3 is built from 14 residues. CDR3 in DNA: TGCAGCGTCCTAAGGACAGGGAACACCGGGGAGCTGTTTTTT. This encodes CSVLRTGNTGELFF.